This is a list of T cell receptor beta chains from one sample in a study of blood T cell repertoires in COVID-19. Here immunoSEQ multiplex PCR was the method, and the copy in TCRdb shows in-frame clones only, minus some. This sample has 95,000 to 150,000 clones; around 89% occur once, and the top ten carry 3.8%. Sample: peripheral blood. Source of these receptors: a woman aged 60-75 years with COVID-19, enrolled during active disease. Each CDR3 is given with its conserved first and last residue. The D gene is left open where the match is weak. The size of a clone is reported for some rows only, either as once, few or many, or as a class for expanded clones.

TRBJ2-3 | TRBV9 | . | . | TGTGCCAGCAGCGTAGTACCCGGTAGCACAGATACGCAGTATTTT | CASSVVPGSTDTQYF
TRBJ2-2 | TRBV15 | . | . | TGTGCCACCAGCAGACCCCCCGGGGGAACCGGGGAGCTGTTTTTT | CATSRPPGGTGELFF
TRBJ1-6 | TRBV7-2 | TRBD1 | . | TGTGCCAGCAGCAACCAGGGGGACAGGTCACCCCTCCACTTT | CASSNQGDRSPLHF
TRBJ2-7 | TRBV7-9 | . | . | TGTGCCAGCAGCTTTAACAGGTTTGGAGAGCAGTACTTC | CASSFNRFGEQYF
TRBJ2-7 | TRBV4-2 | . | few | TGTGCCAGCAGCCAAGGGACAGGGAGGGACGAGCAGTACTTC | CASSQGTGRDEQYF
TRBJ1-4 | TRBV7-8 | . | . | TGTGCCAGCAGCGGGAAGCTTATATGGAGGGCGACTAATGAAAAACTGTTTTTT | CASSGKLIWRATNEKLFF
TRBJ2-1 | TRBV4-3 | . | . | TGCGCCAGCAGCCAAGATTGGACAGAAAGGGGCCTCAATGAGCAGTTCTTC | CASSQDWTERGLNEQFF
TRBJ1-4 | TRBV7-2 | . | once | TGTGCCAGCAGCTCGGTTTCAACTAATGAAAAACTGTTTTTT | CASSSVSTNEKLFF
TRBJ1-1 | TRBV6-2/TRBV6-3 | . | . | TGTGCCAGCAGTCAGACCTGGGGAGGCACTGAAGCTTTCTTT | CASSQTWGGTEAFF
TRBJ2-3 | TRBV11-3 | . | . | TGTGCCAGCAGCTTAATGGACAGCCCCACAGATACGCAGTATTTT | CASSLMDSPTDTQYF
TRBJ2-2 | TRBV13 | TRBD1 | . | TGTGCCAGCAGCTTGTTTTTCGGGACAGGGAACACCGGGGAGCTGTTTTTT | CASSLFFGTGNTGELFF
TRBJ1-1 | TRBV5-4 | . | . | TGTGCCAGCAGCGTTCGGGGATTTGCCAACACTGAAGCTTTCTTT | CASSVRGFANTEAFF
TRBJ2-3 | TRBV9 | . | . | TGTGCCAGCAGCGTATGGGAAACAGGGAACACAGATACGCAGTATTTT | CASSVWETGNTDTQYF
TRBJ1-3 | TRBV7-9 | . | . | TGTGCCAGCAGCTTAGATGAGAGCACTGGAAACACCATATATTTT | CASSLDESTGNTIYF
TRBJ2-3 | TRBV10-3 | TRBD2 | . | TGTGCCATCGGGACTAGCGGGGGCCGGGGGACAGATACGCAGTATTTT | CAIGTSGGRGTDTQYF
TRBJ2-5 | TRBV6-2/TRBV6-3 | TRBD2 | . | TGTGCCAGCAGTTACTCTGTTCAGCGGGGCCGCCAAGAGACCCAGTACTTC | CASSYSVQRGRQETQYF
TRBJ1-3 | TRBV6-5 | TRBD1 | . | TGTGCCAGCAGTAACGGACAGGGGACCACCATATATTTT | CASSNGQGTTIYF
TRBJ2-2 | TRBV5-4 | TRBD1 | few | TGTGCCAGCAGCACAGGACAGGGTTGGACCGGGGAGCTGTTTTTT | CASSTGQGWTGELFF
TRBJ2-1 | TRBV19 | . | . | TGTGCCAGTAGTATTTTCAGCGACTCCTACAATGAGCAGTTCTTC | CASSIFSDSYNEQFF
TRBJ1-3 | TRBV10-3 | . | . | TGTGCCATCAGTGCAAGGACAGTCTCTGGAAACACCATATATTTT | CAISARTVSGNTIYF
TRBJ1-2 | TRBV29-1 | TRBD1 | . | TGCAGCGGTAAACAGGGGAGCTATGGCTACACCTTC | CSGKQGSYGYTF
TRBJ1-1 | TRBV15 | . | . | TGTGCCACCAGCAGAACAGGCGTCGGTGAAGCTTTCTTT | CATSRTGVGEAFF
TRBJ2-7 | TRBV7-9 | . | . | TGTGCCAGCAGCTTAGTTTACCCAGGGTTATACGAGCAGTACTTC | CASSLVYPGLYEQYF
TRBJ1-2 | TRBV19 | . | few | TGTGCCAGTAGTGAGAGCTATGGCTACACCTTC | CASSESYGYTF
TRBJ1-2 | TRBV21-1 | . | . | TGTGCCAGCAGCAGAAGAACAGGGGGCATTGAGGATGGCTACACCTTC | CASSRRTGGIEDGYTF
TRBJ1-6 | TRBV5-5 | . | . | TGTGCCAGCAGCTTCGGGACAACCGGAGCACCCCTCCACTTT | CASSFGTTGAPLHF
TRBJ2-1 | TRBV19 | . | . | TGTGCCAGTAGCTATAGCTCCTACAATGAGCAGTTCTTC | CASSYSSYNEQFF
TRBJ1-3 | TRBV27 | . | few | TGTGCCAGCAGGTCTGAGGGAAACACCATATATTTT | CASRSEGNTIYF
TRBJ2-1 | TRBV10-3 | . | . | TGTGCCATCAGTGCGAGATACAATGAGCAGTTCTTC | CAISARYNEQFF
TRBJ2-7 | TRBV7-2 | . | . | TGTGCCAGCAGCCACGGGGCAGGGGCTTTCGTGTTCGGGCAGTACTTC | CASSHGAGAFVFGQYF
TRBJ1-5 | TRBV15 | . | . | TGTGCCACCAGCAGAGAGACCAGGGGAGGCAATCAGCCCCAGCATTTT | CATSRETRGGNQPQHF
TRBJ2-5 | TRBV2 | TRBD1 | . | TGTGCCAGCAGTGGGGACAGGGCAATCCCAGAGACCCAGTACTTC | CASSGDRAIPETQYF